This TCR beta chain was obtained from a study of T cells in Graves' hyperthyroidism and ophthalmopathy (dated by TCRdb to the late 2010s). As for the study more broadly: Peripheral blood was sampled at the time of initial diagnosis, prior to any treatment. To identify distinguishing TCR V-J signatures, a discovery cohort of some 99 patients was used, comprising fewer than 45 with Graves' ophthalmopathy and roughly 60 with stable Graves' hyperthyroidism. Prospective prediction of ophthalmopathy was tested in an independent validation cohort consisting of 18 hyperthyroidism patients and about 17 patients who later progressed to ophthalmopathy. The 75 to 100 discovery patients were randomly divided into training and test sets at a 7:3 ratio. Thyroid tissue and blood T-cell repertoires from six Graves' hyperthyroidism patients were also compared in the study. Once sampling was done, hyperthyroidism patients were given methimazole at a starting dose of 30 mg daily, whereas ophthalmopathy patients were given high-dose intravenous methylprednisolone. TCR Vbeta CDR3 sequencing of 120 to 150 peripheral blood samples (approximately 44 ophthalmopathy, about 80 hyperthyroidism and approximately 17 progressor patients) is reported in the paper.

The investigation overall reported the following: No statistical method was used to fix the sample size in advance, and group allocation was not hidden from the investigators. A model built on a 13 V-J signature distinguished ophthalmopathy from stable hyperthyroidism, reaching 87.88% sensitivity and 81.08% specificity in cross-validation and 80%/75% in testing. In validation, the model predicted progression to ophthalmopathy with 55% to 71% sensitivity and 72% to 85% specificity, a median of roughly seven months before onset. Most expanded thyroid clonotypes (frequency above 0.001) were also detected in blood, suggesting blood repertoires may reflect thyroid immune responses.

Ophthalmopathy patients had moderately to severely active disease, Clinical Activity Score of at least 3, NOSPECS grade of at least 4, and duration under 3 months. Exclusion was applied to patients with uncontrolled infections, other autoimmune diseases, pregnancy or lactation. Diagnoses relied on clinical symptoms, serum thyroxine and TRAb, thyroid ultrasound and orbital computed tomography. PBMCs were separated from roughly 9.3 ml of fresh peripheral blood using Ficoll-Paque density gradient centrifugation. Trizol reagent was used to extract total RNA, and RNA quality was then checked on an Agilent 2100 Bioanalyzer. Amplification of TCR beta CDR3 regions was carried out from RNA transcripts. For the first round of RT-PCR on the TCR CDR3, the HTBI primer set was used together with the Qiagen OneStep RT-PCR kit. A second multiplex PCR round built the libraries, followed by size selection and purification. Paired-end sequencing of the libraries was performed with 100 bp reads on an Illumina HiSeq2000. Concerning the study's data processing: Raw data were processed with SOAPnuke, discarding reads with adapters, uncalled bases, mean Phred below 15, or no exact constant-primer or identifier match. High-quality paired reads were merged with COPE v1.2.5, and unique nucleotide sequences were defined as clonotypes. MiTCR v1.1 was used to align clonotypes to the IMGT TRBV, TRBD and TRBJ reference segments. Analysis was restricted to V-J combinations with a frequency above 0.0001, which covered 98% to 99.2% of repertoires. A TCS score was defined as the ratio of F50 (clonal expansion) to E x V (chaos), with BLOSUM62-based TCRdist applied between CDR3 peptides within each V-J. Welch's t-statistics and random forest reduced approximately 520 V-J features to about 12, which were used in a naive Bayes classifier (R e1071). TCRdb took the public reads, trimmed them with fastp at Q25, ran MiXCR for clone calling and kept in-frame beta chains. Here each entry gathers all rows of one CDR3 protein and keeps the most common genes and DNA. The V and J calls were determined by TCRdb, not by the authors. Recorded for this sample are hundreds of thousands of distinct CDR3 sequences; roughly 14% of them occurred a single time. Approximately 13% of the sample rests with the top ten.

Remarks on this clonotype: The antigen it binds to is not known. No base-level quality is on record; no much larger clone is a single base apart.

The TCR comes from a man between 18 and 35 years old with Graves' ophthalmopathy. Source material: blood.

The CDR3 protein is CASSLGAGGPQNEQFF. The bases are TGTGCCAGCAGTTTGGGAGCGGGGGGGCCTCAAAATGAGCAGTTCTTC. The V and J genes are TRBV27 and TRBJ2-1, and 10 junction bases match TRBD2. The germline V gene encodes CDR1 MNHEY and CDR2 SMNVEV (reference sequence). From V the trimming removes 3 bases and from J it removes 7 bases, while the gene matches leave 9 bases of the junction unaccounted for. Counted from cysteine to phenylalanine, this CDR3 has 16 amino acids. The only DNA kept is the CDR3, 48 bases in frame from the first base.